This entry concerns a single T cell receptor beta chain. The antigen remains unidentified. The data stem from a study of shared clonotypes between healthy human individuals. About the research overall: Donors consisted of two women and three men between 18 and 49. Per-donor plates numbered three CD4 naive, three CD4 memory, two CD8 naive and one CD8 memory. Findings of the study overall: The donor pool, a small one, limited the genetic and exposure-history diversity represented.

The authors loaded about 200 ng DNA, about 30,000 T cell genomes, into sorted-subset replicate PCRs. Using immunoSEQ multiplex PCR, the repertoire was profiled, and TCRdb retains in-frame clones only, with some absent. The data contain roughly 500,000 clones, 90% to 97% of them singletons. The CDR3 has 11 residues. V lost 4 bases to trimming and J lost 5 bases, with 6 bases between them. The germline V gene encodes CDR1 LNHDA and CDR2 SQIVND (reference sequence). The chain employs TRBV19 and TRBJ2-7; D is possibly TRBD1 (5 bases). The receptor was isolated from a woman aged 25-40 years in good health. The sequenced sample was naive CD4+ T cells sorted from blood. The subset: CD45RA+ positively selected. For the CDR3, the DNA is TGTGCCAGTAGTAGGGGCGACGAGCAGTACTTC. Its translation is CASSRGDEQYF.